In this sample, the clone carrying this TCR beta chain turned up a few times. The data stem from a study of post-analysis software for immune sequencing data. Unique molecular identifiers featured in each of the TCR beta cDNA libraries. Researchers reported 400,000 to 550,000 cDNA molecules coming from about 1 to 10 million T cells. TCRdb re-derived calls from the PCR reads in MiXCR, one entry per CDR3 protein. The top ten clones hold 0.56% of a sample with approximately 730,000 distinct CDR3 sequences, less than 35% of them seen once. Source material: blood. This TCR derives from a girl between 5 and 17 years old with multiple sclerosis.

The CDR3 DNA follows: TGTGCCAGCAGCGTAGTTTTTAGGGATGAGCAGTTCTTC. Translated, it gives CASSVVFRDEQFF. The chain employs TRBV9 and TRBJ2-1; D not resolved. Germline V gene data show CDR1 as SGDLS and CDR2 as YYNGEE. The CDR3 has 13 amino acids. The germline V and J ends were trimmed by 0 bases and 8 bases, with 9 bases remaining between them.